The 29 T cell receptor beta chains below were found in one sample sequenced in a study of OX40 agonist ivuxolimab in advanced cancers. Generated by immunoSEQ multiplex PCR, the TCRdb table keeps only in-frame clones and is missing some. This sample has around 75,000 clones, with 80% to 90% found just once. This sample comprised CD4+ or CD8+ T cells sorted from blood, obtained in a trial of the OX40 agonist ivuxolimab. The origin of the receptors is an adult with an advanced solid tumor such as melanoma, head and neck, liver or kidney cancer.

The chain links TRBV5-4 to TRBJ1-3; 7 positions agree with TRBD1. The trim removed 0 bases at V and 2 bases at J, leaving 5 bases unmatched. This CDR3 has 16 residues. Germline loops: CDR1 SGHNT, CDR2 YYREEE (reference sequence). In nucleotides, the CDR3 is TGTGCCAGCAGCTTGGGGGGGACAGTTACTGGAAACACCATATATTTT. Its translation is CASSLGGTVTGNTIYF.

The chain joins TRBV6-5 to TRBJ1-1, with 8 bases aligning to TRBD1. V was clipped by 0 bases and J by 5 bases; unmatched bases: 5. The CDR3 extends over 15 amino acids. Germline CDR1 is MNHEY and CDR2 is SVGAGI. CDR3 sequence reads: CASSYSGQGETEAFF. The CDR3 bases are TGTGCCAGCAGTTACTCCGGACAGGGTGAGACTGAAGCTTTCTTT.

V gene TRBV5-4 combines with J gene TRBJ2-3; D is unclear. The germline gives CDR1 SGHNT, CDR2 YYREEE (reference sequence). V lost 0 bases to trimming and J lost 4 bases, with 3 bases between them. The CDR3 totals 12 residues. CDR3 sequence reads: CASSLVSDTQYF. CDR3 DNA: TGTGCCAGCAGCTTGGTGTCAGATACGCAGTATTTT.

The CDR3 protein is CASSIAGTDTQYF. For the CDR3, the DNA is TGTGCCAGTAGTATCGCCGGGACAGATACGCAGTATTTT. The genes are TRBV19 and TRBJ2-3, with D uncertain. Germline CDR1 LNHDA, CDR2 SQIVND (reference sequence). The CDR3 spans 13 residues. The V and J ends lost 3 bases and 3 bases respectively, with 7 bases between them.

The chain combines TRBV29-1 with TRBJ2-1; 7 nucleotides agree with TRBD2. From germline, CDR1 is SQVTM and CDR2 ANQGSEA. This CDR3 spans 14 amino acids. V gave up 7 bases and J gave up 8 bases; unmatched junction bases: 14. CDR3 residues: CSAERAGVPDEQFF. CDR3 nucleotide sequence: TGCAGCGCCGAGAGGGCGGGGGTTCCCGATGAGCAGTTCTTC.

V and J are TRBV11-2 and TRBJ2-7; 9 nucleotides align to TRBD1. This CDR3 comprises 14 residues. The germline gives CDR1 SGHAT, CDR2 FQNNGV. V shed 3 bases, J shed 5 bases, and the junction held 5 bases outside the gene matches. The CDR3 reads CASSFTGGIDEQYF. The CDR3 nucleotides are TGTGCCAGCAGCTTCACAGGGGGCATCGACGAGCAGTACTTC.

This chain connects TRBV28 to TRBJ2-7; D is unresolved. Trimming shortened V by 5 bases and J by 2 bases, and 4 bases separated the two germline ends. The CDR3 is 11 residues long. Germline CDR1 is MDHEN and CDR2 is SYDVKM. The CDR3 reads CASSTTYEQYF. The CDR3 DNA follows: TGTGCCAGCAGTACCACCTACGAGCAGTACTTC.

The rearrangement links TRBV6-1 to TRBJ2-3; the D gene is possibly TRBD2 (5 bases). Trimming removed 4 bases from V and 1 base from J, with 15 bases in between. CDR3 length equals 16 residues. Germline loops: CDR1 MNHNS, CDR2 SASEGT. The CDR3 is CASSATPTRGTDTQYF. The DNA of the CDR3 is TGTGCCAGCAGTGCCACCCCCACGAGGGGCACAGATACGCAGTATTTT.

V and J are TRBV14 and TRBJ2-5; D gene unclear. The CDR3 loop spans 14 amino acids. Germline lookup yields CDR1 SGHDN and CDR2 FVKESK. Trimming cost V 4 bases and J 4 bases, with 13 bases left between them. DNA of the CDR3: TGTGCCAGCAGCCGTCAACCAGGAATAGAGACCCAGTACTTC. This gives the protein CASSRQPGIETQYF.

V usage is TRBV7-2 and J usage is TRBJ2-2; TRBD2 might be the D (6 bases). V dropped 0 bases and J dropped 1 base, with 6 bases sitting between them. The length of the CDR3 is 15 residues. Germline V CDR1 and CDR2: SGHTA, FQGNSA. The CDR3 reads CASSLASGNTGELFF. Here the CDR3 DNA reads TGTGCCAGCAGCTTAGCTAGCGGGAACACCGGGGAGCTGTTTTTT.

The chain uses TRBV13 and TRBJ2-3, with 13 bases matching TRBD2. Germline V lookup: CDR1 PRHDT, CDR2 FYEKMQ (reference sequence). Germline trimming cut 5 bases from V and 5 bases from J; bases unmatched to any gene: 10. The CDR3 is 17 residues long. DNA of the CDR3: TGTGCCAGCAGCGGGCGACTAGCGGGGGGCCACGAAGATACGCAGTATTTT. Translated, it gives CASSGRLAGGHEDTQYF.

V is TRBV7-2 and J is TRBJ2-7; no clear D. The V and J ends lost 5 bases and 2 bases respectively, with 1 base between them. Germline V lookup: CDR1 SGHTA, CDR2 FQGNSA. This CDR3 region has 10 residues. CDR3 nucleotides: TGTGCCAGCAGCCCCTACGAGCAGTACTTC. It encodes CASSPYEQYF.

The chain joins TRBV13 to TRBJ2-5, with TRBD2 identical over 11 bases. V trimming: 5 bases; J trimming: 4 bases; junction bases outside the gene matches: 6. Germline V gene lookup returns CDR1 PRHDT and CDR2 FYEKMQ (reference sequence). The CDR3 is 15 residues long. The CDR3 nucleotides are TGTGCCAGCAGCCGGCTAGCGGGAGGTGGAGAGACCCAGTACTTC. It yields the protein CASSRLAGGGETQYF.

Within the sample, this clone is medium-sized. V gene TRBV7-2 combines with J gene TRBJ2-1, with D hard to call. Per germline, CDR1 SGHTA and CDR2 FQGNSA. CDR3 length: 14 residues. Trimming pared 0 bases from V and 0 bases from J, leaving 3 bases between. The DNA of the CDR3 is TGTGCCAGCAGCTTAGCTAGCTCCTACAATGAGCAGTTCTTC. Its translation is CASSLASSYNEQFF.

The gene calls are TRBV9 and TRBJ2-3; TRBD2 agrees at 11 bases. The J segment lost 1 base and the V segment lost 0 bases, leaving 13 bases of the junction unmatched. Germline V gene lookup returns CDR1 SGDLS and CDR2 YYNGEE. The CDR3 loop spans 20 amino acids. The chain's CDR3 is CASSVEASGGPTLGTDTQYF. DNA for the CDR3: TGTGCCAGCAGCGTAGAAGCTAGCGGGGGGCCTACTTTGGGCACAGATACGCAGTATTTT.

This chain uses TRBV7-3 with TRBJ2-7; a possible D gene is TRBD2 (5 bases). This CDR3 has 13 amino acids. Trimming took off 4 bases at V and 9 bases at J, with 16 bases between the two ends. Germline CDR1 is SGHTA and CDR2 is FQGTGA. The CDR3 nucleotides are TGTGCCAGCAGCTCCACATCGGACGGGGTGCAGTACTTC. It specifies CASSSTSDGVQYF.

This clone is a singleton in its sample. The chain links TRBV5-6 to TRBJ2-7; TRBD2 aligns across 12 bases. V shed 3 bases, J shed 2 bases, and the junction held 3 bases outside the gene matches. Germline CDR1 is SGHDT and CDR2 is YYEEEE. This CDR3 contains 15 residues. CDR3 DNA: TGTGCCAGCAGCTCTAGCGGGAGGGACCCCTACGAGCAGTACTTC. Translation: CASSSSGRDPYEQYF.

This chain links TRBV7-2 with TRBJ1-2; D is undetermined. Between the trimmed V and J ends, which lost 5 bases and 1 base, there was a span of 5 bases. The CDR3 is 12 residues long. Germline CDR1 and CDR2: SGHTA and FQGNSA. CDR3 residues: CASSGRNYGYTF. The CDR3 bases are TGTGCCAGCAGCGGACGTAACTATGGCTACACCTTC.

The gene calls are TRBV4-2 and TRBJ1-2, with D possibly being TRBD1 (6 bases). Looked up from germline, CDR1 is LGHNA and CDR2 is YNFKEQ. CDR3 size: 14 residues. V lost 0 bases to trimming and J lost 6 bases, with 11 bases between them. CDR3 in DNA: TGTGCCAGCAGCCAAGATGCCGGGGGCGATGGCTACACCTTC. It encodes CASSQDAGGDGYTF.

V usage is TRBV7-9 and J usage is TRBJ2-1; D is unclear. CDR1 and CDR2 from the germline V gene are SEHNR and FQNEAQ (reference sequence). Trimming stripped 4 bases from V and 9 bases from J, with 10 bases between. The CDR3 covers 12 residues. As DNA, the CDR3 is TGTGCCAGCAGCTCCAGTCGAGGTGAGCAGTTCTTC. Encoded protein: CASSSSRGEQFF.

The CDR3 nucleotides are TGTGCCAGTAGTATTGATAGGGACAATGAGCAGTTCTTC. This gives the protein CASSIDRDNEQFF. The chain couples TRBV19 to TRBJ2-1; D is uncertain. Germline CDR1 reads LNHDA; CDR2 reads SQIVND (reference sequence). This CDR3 comprises 13 residues. With 3 bases removed from V and 5 bases from J, the gap between germline ends came to 8 bases.

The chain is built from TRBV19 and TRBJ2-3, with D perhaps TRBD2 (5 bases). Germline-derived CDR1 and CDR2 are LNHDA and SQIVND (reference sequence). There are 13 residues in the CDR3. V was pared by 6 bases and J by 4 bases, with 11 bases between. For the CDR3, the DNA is TGTGCCAGTAGCGTCGGGGTTCCAGATACGCAGTATTTT. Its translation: CASSVGVPDTQYF.

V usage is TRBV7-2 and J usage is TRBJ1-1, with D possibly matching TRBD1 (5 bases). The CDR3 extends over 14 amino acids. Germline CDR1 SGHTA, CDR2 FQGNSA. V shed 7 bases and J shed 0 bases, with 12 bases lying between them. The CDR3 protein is CASTQGGMNTEAFF. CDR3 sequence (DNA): TGTGCCAGCACCCAGGGAGGGATGAACACTGAAGCTTTCTTT.

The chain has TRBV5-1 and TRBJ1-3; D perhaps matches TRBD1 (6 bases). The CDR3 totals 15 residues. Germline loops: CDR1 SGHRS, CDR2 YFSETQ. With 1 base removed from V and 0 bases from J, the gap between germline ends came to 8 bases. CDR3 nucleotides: TGCGCCAGCAGCTTGCAGGGGAACTCTGGAAACACCATATATTTT. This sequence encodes CASSLQGNSGNTIYF.

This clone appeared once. The DNA for the CDR3 is TGTGCCAGCAGCCCGGGACAGCACAATCAGCCCCAGCATTTT. Translation gives CASSPGQHNQPQHF. The V call is TRBV28, the J call TRBJ1-5; 7 bases are shared with TRBD1. The CDR3 has 14 residues. The V gene's germline CDR1 is MDHEN and CDR2 SYDVKM. V was clipped by 6 bases and J by 3 bases; unmatched bases: 5.

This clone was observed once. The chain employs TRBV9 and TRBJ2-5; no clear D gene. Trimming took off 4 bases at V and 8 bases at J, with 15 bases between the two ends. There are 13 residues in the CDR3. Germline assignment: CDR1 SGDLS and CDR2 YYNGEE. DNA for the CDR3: TGTGCCAGCAGCTCGAGATGGGGATCAACCCAGTACTTC. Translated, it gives CASSSRWGSTQYF.

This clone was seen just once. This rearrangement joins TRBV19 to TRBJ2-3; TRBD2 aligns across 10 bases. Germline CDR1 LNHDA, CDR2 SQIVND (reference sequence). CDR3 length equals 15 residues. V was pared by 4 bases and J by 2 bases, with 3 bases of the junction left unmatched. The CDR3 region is CASSTTSGITDTQYF. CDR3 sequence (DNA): TGTGCCAGTAGTACTACTAGCGGGATCACAGATACGCAGTATTTT.

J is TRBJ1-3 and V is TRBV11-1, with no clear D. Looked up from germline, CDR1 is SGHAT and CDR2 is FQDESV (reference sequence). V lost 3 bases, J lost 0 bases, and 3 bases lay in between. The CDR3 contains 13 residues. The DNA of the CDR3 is TGTGCCAGCAGCTTGAACTCTGGAAACACCATATATTTT. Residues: CASSLNSGNTIYF.

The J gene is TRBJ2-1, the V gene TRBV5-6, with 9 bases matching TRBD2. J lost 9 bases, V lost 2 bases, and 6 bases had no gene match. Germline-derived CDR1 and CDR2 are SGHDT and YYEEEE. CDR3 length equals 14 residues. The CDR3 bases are TGTGCCAGCAGCTTTAGGCGGGAGGGAGGTGAGCAGTTCTTC. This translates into CASSFRREGGEQFF. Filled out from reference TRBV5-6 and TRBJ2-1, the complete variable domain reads DAGVTQSPTHLIKTRGQQVTLRCSPKSGHDTVSWYQQALGQGPQFIFQYYEEEERQRGNFPDRFSGHQFPNYSSELNVNALLLGDSALYLCASSFRREGGEQFFGPGTRLTVL.